The 20 T cell receptor beta chains in this list originate from one sample, sequenced in a study of blood T cell repertoires in COVID-19. TCRdb's table, derived via immunoSEQ multiplex PCR, lists solely in-frame clones and lacks some. The table has about 87,000 clones, roughly 88% seen once; the top ten hold roughly 3%. Sequencing was done on a sample of peripheral blood. Receptors were obtained from a woman of 80 years or more with COVID-19, enrolled during active disease.

The CDR3 DNA is TGTGCCAGCAGCGCGACTAGCGGGGTGGGGACCCAGTACTTC. It specifies CASSATSGVGTQYF. The rearrangement links TRBV9 to TRBJ2-5; 11 bases are shared with TRBD2. The junction had 5 bases not matched to a gene; V was cut back by 3 bases and J by 7 bases. The length of the CDR3 is 14 residues. Germline V CDR1 and CDR2: SGDLS, YYNGEE.

The CDR3 DNA follows: TGTGCCAGCTCCACAGGGCTCTATGGCTACACCTTC. This gives the protein CASSTGLYGYTF. The chain couples TRBV2 to TRBJ1-2; D perhaps matches TRBD1 (6 bases). There are 12 residues in the CDR3. Trimming took 8 bases from V and 4 from J, leaving 11 bases between them. The V gene's germline CDR1 is SNHLY and CDR2 FYNNEI.

This clone was recorded only once. The chain has TRBV18 and TRBJ2-5; possibly TRBD2 for D (5 bases). Germline loops: CDR1 KGHSH, CDR2 LQKENI. V was pared by 3 bases and J by 4 bases, with 9 bases between. The CDR3 length is 13 residues. The CDR3 DNA reads TGTGCCAGCTCACCCGTGGCGGGAGAGACCCAGTACTTC. Its translation is CASSPVAGETQYF. Variable domain in full (rest from reference TRBV18 and TRBJ2-5): NAGVMQNPRHLVRRRGQEARLRCSPMKGHSHVYWYRQLPEEGLKFMVYLQKENIIDESGMPKERFSAEFPKEGPSILRIQQVVRGDSAAYFCASSPVAGETQYFGPGTRLLVL.

This clone showed up just once. The rearrangement uses TRBV7-3 and TRBJ1-1; TRBD1 aligns across 7 bases. The CDR3 extends over 16 amino acids. The J segment lost 0 bases and the V segment lost 5 bases, leaving 9 bases of the junction unmatched. Germline CDR1 and CDR2: SGHTA and FQGTGA. CDR3 region: CASSLGQGGLNTEAFF. The DNA of the CDR3 is TGTGCCAGCAGCCTGGGGCAGGGGGGTCTGAACACTGAAGCTTTCTTT.

This clone was counted a single time. This chain links TRBV7-9 with TRBJ1-1; 8 bases match TRBD1. The V gene's germline CDR1 is SEHNR and CDR2 FQNEAQ (reference sequence). The V gene end was trimmed by 4 bases and the J gene end by 5 bases; junction bases not matched to a gene: 6. The CDR3 runs to 14 residues. DNA for the CDR3: TGTGCCAGCAGCTCCCGGACAGGGAGGACTGAAGCTTTCTTT. Protein product: CASSSRTGRTEAFF.

This chain joins TRBV27 and TRBJ2-1; D gene ambiguous. Germline V gives CDR1 MNHEY, CDR2 SMNVEV (reference sequence). Trimming took 5 bases from V and 2 from J, leaving 16 bases between them. The CDR3 covers 16 residues. CDR3 sequence reads: CASSRGMSTAYNEQFF. CDR3 in DNA: TGTGCCAGCAGTAGAGGTATGAGTACGGCCTACAATGAGCAGTTCTTC.

This chain links TRBV3-1 (or the pseudogene TRBV3-2) with TRBJ2-1; no reliable D call. Germline-derived CDR1 and CDR2 are LGHDT and YNNKEL (reference sequence). V shed 1 base and J shed 15 bases, with 16 bases lying between them. CDR3 length equals 13 residues. The CDR3: CASSQVVLDRLFF. The DNA of the CDR3 is TGTGCCAGCAGCCAAGTTGTTCTAGATAGGCTGTTCTTC.

The gene calls are TRBV15 and TRBJ2-3; 14 bases line up with TRBD2. Per germline, CDR1 LNHNV and CDR2 YYDKDF (reference sequence). The CDR3 spans 15 residues. The V segment lost 5 bases and the J segment 5 bases; nucleotides outside the gene matches: 3. The CDR3 DNA sequence: TGTGCCACCAGCCTCGGACTAGCGGGAGGAGATACGCAGTATTTT. Its protein is CATSLGLAGGDTQYF.

This chain connects TRBV11-2 to TRBJ2-3; 9 bases line up with TRBD2. V shed 5 bases and J 5 bases; nucleotides not matched to a gene: 8. Germline V gene sequence: CDR1 SGHAT, CDR2 FQNNGV. This CDR3 contains 15 residues. In DNA form, the CDR3 reads TGTGCCAGCAGCACACTAGCGGGCCCGGAAGATACGCAGTATTTT. Translation gives CASSTLAGPEDTQYF.

The chain combines TRBV2 with TRBJ2-2; 14 bases align to TRBD2. Germline-derived CDR1 and CDR2 are SNHLY and FYNNEI. Trimming at V came to 7 bases and at J to 3 bases, leaving 4 bases not matched to a gene. This CDR3 has 16 amino acids. CDR3 DNA sequence: TGTGCCAGCACTCGACTAGCGGGGGGGCACACCGGGGAGCTGTTTTTT. Translation gives CASTRLAGGHTGELFF.

The chain carries TRBV6-5 and TRBJ1-1; no clear D. The V end was cut by 5 bases, the J end by 3 bases, with 10 bases between. Germline lookup yields CDR1 MNHEY and CDR2 SVGAGI. This CDR3 contains 13 residues. This CDR3 reads CASSNLGYTEAFF. The DNA of the CDR3 is TGTGCCAGCAGTAATCTCGGGTACACTGAAGCTTTCTTT.

Only one count was recorded for this clone. The chain carries TRBV11-2 and TRBJ2-2, with TRBD1 as a possible D gene (5 bases). Trimming removed 4 bases at V and 6 bases at J, with 15 bases between. The V gene's germline CDR1 is SGHAT and CDR2 FQNNGV. This CDR3 comprises 15 residues. The CDR3 nucleotides read TGTGCCAGCAGCTCATCGCGACAGATCCCCGGGGAGCTGTTTTTT. As protein: CASSSSRQIPGELFF.

The V gene is TRBV6-4, the J gene TRBJ2-3; D may be TRBD1 (5 bases). Germline V lookup: CDR1 MRHNA, CDR2 SNTAGT. Trimming removed 6 bases at V and 2 bases at J, with 12 bases between. CDR3 length equals 14 residues. The CDR3 DNA reads as TGTGCCAGCAGCGACAGAGATACCACAGATACGCAGTATTTT. As protein: CASSDRDTTDTQYF.

The chain links TRBV10-3 to TRBJ1-2; 7 nucleotides match TRBD1. The CDR3 length is 13 residues. Germline CDR1 and CDR2: ENHRY and SYGVKD. Trimming took 8 bases from V and 8 from J; bases not matched to a gene: 11. CDR3 nucleotide sequence: TGTGCCATCCTCGCCGAGGGGGCGGGGGGCTACACCTTC. This codes for CAILAEGAGGYTF.

The V gene is TRBV10-3, the J gene TRBJ1-5; 8 positions agree with TRBD1. J lost 2 bases, V lost 5 bases, and 5 bases had no gene match. There are 15 residues in the CDR3. CDR1 ENHRY and CDR2 SYGVKD come from the germline V gene. The CDR3 bases are TGTGCCATCAGTCCAGAACAGGGGGGCAATCAGCCCCAGCATTTT. Translation gives CAISPEQGGNQPQHF.

This clone was seen a single time. The chain links TRBV30 to TRBJ1-3; weak D call: TRBD1 (5 bases). The V end was cut by 3 bases, the J end by 6 bases, with 15 bases between. The length of the CDR3 is 14 residues. The germline V gene has CDR1 GTSNPN and CDR2 SVGIG (reference sequence). This CDR3 reads CAWRYPGRENTIYF. In DNA form, the CDR3 reads TGTGCCTGGAGATACCCAGGGAGGGAAAACACCATATATTTT.

The rearrangement joins TRBV5-4 to TRBJ2-1; TRBD2 matches at 11 bases. After removal of 3 bases from V and 0 bases from J, the junction contained 2 bases not matched to a gene. Germline CDR1 reads SGHNT; CDR2 reads YYREEE (reference sequence). The CDR3 sequence is 16 residues long. The CDR3 nucleotides read TGTGCCAGCAGCTCGGGACTAGCGGACTCCTACAATGAGCAGTTCTTC. This codes for CASSSGLADSYNEQFF.

The rearrangement links TRBV3-1 (or the pseudogene TRBV3-2) to TRBJ1-4, with D hard to call. This CDR3 region has 13 residues. Germline V CDR1 and CDR2: LGHDT, YNNKEL (reference sequence). V gave up 5 bases and J gave up 4 bases, with 8 bases separating them. The chain's CDR3 is CASSFRGNEKLFF. DNA of the CDR3: TGTGCCAGCAGCTTCCGGGGTAATGAAAAACTGTTTTTT.

The chain has TRBV3-1 (or the pseudogene TRBV3-2) and TRBJ1-3; D ambiguous. The ends were cut back, 2 bases at V and 4 bases at J, with 3 bases in the middle. The germline gives CDR1 LGHDT, CDR2 YNNKEL (reference sequence). CDR3 size: 12 residues. CDR3 DNA: TGTGCCAGCAGCCAACCAGGAAACACCATATATTTT. It translates to CASSQPGNTIYF.

The chain carries TRBV5-8 and TRBJ2-7, with a possible D match to TRBD2 (6 bases). CDR3 length equals 15 residues. V was pared by 4 bases and J by 2 bases, with 16 bases between. Germline V gives CDR1 SGHTS, CDR2 YDEGEE. CDR3 region: CASSRGGGSPYEQYF. The CDR3 nucleotides are TGTGCCAGCAGCCGAGGTGGGGGGTCGCCCTACGAGCAGTACTTC.